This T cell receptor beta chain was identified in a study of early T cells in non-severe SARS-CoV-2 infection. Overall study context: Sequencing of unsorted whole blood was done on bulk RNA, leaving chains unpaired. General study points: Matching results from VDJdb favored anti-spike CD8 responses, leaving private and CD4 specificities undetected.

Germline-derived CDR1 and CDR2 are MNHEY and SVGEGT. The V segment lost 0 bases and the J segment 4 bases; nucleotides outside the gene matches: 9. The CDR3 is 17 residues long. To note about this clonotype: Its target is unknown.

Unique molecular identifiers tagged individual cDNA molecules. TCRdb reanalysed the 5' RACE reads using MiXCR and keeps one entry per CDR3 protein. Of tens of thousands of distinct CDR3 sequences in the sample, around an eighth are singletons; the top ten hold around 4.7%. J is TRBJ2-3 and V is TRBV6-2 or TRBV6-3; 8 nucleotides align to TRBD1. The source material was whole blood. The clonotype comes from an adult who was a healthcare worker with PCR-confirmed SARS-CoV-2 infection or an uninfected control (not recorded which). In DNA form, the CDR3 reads TGTGCCAGCAGTTACTCGGGGACAGGATCGACCTCAGATACGCAGTATTTT. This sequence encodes CASSYSGTGSTSDTQYF.